The 8 T cell receptor beta chains presented below share a single source sample, sequenced in a study of T cell clonality in common variable immunodeficiency. Broader study findings: Fewer deletions and N-nucleotide insertions were reportedly seen in common variable immunodeficiency TCR beta sequences.

Produced via immunoSEQ multiplex PCR; TCRdb's table is partial and in-frame only. The sample gives 16,000 or so clones, none seen only once, and the top ten clones hold roughly 15%. These receptors have no identified antigens. The specimen sequenced was peripheral blood mononuclear cells. The receptors come from a human donor with common variable immunodeficiency.

A word on this clone: Read sequence stops 3 residues before the CDR3 end, and the germline J gene provides the missing end. V gene TRBV11-2 combines with J gene TRBJ2-1; the match to TRBD1 covers 7 bases. V was pared by 7 bases and J by 4 bases, with 10 bases of the junction left unmatched. CDR1 is SGHAT, CDR2 FQNNGV, per germline. CDR3 size: 15 residues. The CDR3 here is CASTQAGGAYNEQFF. Incomplete CDR3 DNA: TGTGCCAGCACCCAAGCAGGGGGAGCATACAATGAG.

This clone was found many times. The DNA ends 3 residues before the CDR3 does, and the rest of the CDR3 is filled in from the germline J gene. The chain links TRBV2 to TRBJ2-1; D possibly corresponds to TRBD2 (6 bases). The CDR3 totals 16 residues. V lost 4 bases and J 4 bases, leaving 17 bases between the germline ends. CDR1 is SNHLY and CDR2 is FYNNEI in the germline V gene. The CDR3 DNA, read in part, is TGTGCCAGCAGTGCCTTTTTTGGCGGGGAGTACAATGAG. It codes for CASSAFFGGEYNE. The CDR3 in full is CASSAFFGGEYNEQFF.

This clone has more than one count but fewer than ten. Read data end 3 residues before the CDR3 end; the end is taken from the germline J gene. The gene calls are TRBV30 and TRBJ2-7; maybe TRBD2 (5 bases). Trimming pared 1 base from V and 3 bases from J, leaving 10 bases between. The CDR3 sequence is 13 residues long. Germline V gene data show CDR1 as GTSNPN and CDR2 as SVGIG (reference sequence). The CDR3 is CAWSAGLIYEQYF. The CDR3 DNA, read in part, is TGTGCCTGGAGTGCCGGACTTATCTACGAG.

As for this clone: The CDR3 end falls 3 residues outside the read, so it is completed with the germline J gene. V is TRBV19 and J is TRBJ2-2; D remains ambiguous. Trimming shortened V by 3 bases and J by 0 bases, and 8 bases separated the two germline ends. CDR3 length equals 15 residues. Per the germline V gene, CDR1 is LNHDA and CDR2 is SQIVND (reference sequence). The covered CDR3 bases are TGTGCCAGTAGTATGATCCAGGCGAACACCGGGGAG. Translated, it gives CASSMIQANTGE. The full CDR3 sequence reads CASSMIQANTGELFF.

In its sample, this clone was seen a few times. The sequence runs out 3 residues before the end of the CDR3; the remainder is reconstructed from the germline J gene. V is TRBV7-2 and J is TRBJ2-3, with D perhaps matching TRBD1 (6 bases). The CDR3 totals 13 residues. The V end was cut by 5 bases, the J end by 1 base, with 7 bases between. The germline CDR1 and CDR2 sequences are SGHTA and FQGNSA. The sequenced part of the CDR3 DNA is TGTGCCAGCAGCCGACAGGGCACAGATACG. This sequence encodes CASSRQGTDT. The entire CDR3 is CASSRQGTDTQYF.

This clone showed up many times. Read data end 3 residues before the CDR3 end; the end is taken from the germline J gene. The gene calls are TRBV7-2 and TRBJ1-4; D unresolved. The CDR3 totals 15 residues. The V end was cut by 1 base, the J end by 1 base, with 7 bases between. The germline gives CDR1 SGHTA, CDR2 FQGNSA. The CDR3 sequence: CASSLVTRTNEKLFF. Partial CDR3 DNA: TGTGCCAGCAGCTTAGTAACTAGAACTAATGAAAAA.

Points on this clone: The read ends 3 residues early relative to the CDR3; the germline J gene fills the gap. The chain is built from TRBV7-9 and TRBJ1-3, with D uncertain. Germline CDR1 and CDR2: SEHNR and FQNEAQ (reference sequence). The CDR3 extends over 15 amino acids. Trimming removed 6 bases at V and 0 bases at J, with 12 bases between. CDR3 region: CASSTDGTSGNTIYF. The covered CDR3 bases are TGTGCCAGCAGTACAGACGGCACCTCTGGAAACACC.

This clone has ten or more counts. Sequencing ends 3 residues short of the CDR3 end; the germline J gene provides the rest. The chain combines TRBV11-2 with TRBJ1-6, with 9 bases identical to TRBD1. CDR3 size: 15 residues. V dropped 6 bases and J dropped 10; count of bases not matched to a gene: 10. Germline-derived CDR1 and CDR2 are SGHAT and FQNNGV. The CDR3 bases that were read are TGTGCCAGCAGTCAGGAGGGGACAGGGCAGTCACCC. Translated, it gives CASSQEGTGQSP. The entire CDR3 protein is CASSQEGTGQSPLHF.